These 22 T cell receptor beta chains share one sample of origin, sequenced in a study of blood T cell repertoires in COVID-19. Data came from immunoSEQ multiplex PCR; TCRdb stores just in-frame clones and leaves some out. The data show tens of thousands of clones, with around 87% seen just once and about 7.8% held by the top ten. Sequences were obtained from peripheral blood. The source of these receptors is an elderly man with active or convalescent COVID-19.

This clone has only one observation. The chain carries TRBV7-9 and TRBJ1-2; no reliable D call. From germline, CDR1 is SEHNR and CDR2 FQNEAQ (reference sequence). The CDR3 contains 12 residues. V shed 4 bases and J shed 1 base, with 4 bases lying between them. The CDR3 DNA follows: TGTGCCAGCAGCTCCTATAACTATGGCTACACCTTC. Residues: CASSSYNYGYTF.

The sample holds a few counts of this clone. J is TRBJ1-6 and V is TRBV7-2; 7 nucleotides line up with TRBD1. This CDR3 contains 12 residues. Per the germline V gene, CDR1 is SGHTA and CDR2 is FQGNSA. V trimming: 5 bases; J trimming: 9 bases; junction bases outside the gene matches: 1. CDR3 sequence (DNA): TGTGCCAGCAGCCACAGGGGTTCACCCCTCCACTTT. Translating gives CASSHRGSPLHF.

This chain uses TRBV11-2 with TRBJ2-3, with 8 bases fitting TRBD1. The ends lost 3 bases at V and 3 bases at J; junction bases unmatched: 2. From germline, CDR1 is SGHAT and CDR2 FQNNGV. The CDR3 covers 14 residues. Here the CDR3 DNA reads TGTGCCAGCAGCTTTGACAGGGGAACAGATACGCAGTATTTT. It is translated as CASSFDRGTDTQYF.

The chain has TRBV19 and TRBJ2-1; no firm D call. The CDR3 sequence is 14 residues long. From germline, CDR1 is LNHDA and CDR2 SQIVND (reference sequence). The V and J ends lost 3 bases and 5 bases respectively, with 11 bases between them. The CDR3 loop is CASSMRAQNNEQFF. In DNA, the CDR3 is TGTGCCAGTAGTATGCGAGCACAGAACAATGAGCAGTTCTTC.

The CDR3 coding sequence is TGTGCCAGTAGTATAGCCGGACAGGGGGCGCCGGGCTACACCTTC. As protein: CASSIAGQGAPGYTF. This rearrangement joins TRBV19 to TRBJ1-2; 11 bases align to TRBD1. CDR3 length: 15 amino acids. CDR1 is LNHDA, CDR2 SQIVND, per germline (reference sequence). V lost 1 base and J lost 8; bases outside the gene matches: 6.

V gene TRBV5-8 combines with J gene TRBJ1-4, with TRBD1 identical over 9 bases. V shed 5 bases and J 7 bases; nucleotides not matched to a gene: 6. This CDR3 region has 14 residues. CDR1 SGHTS and CDR2 YDEGEE come from the germline V gene. The CDR3 region is CASRAGTGLEKLFF. The CDR3 DNA follows: TGTGCCAGCAGGGCCGGGACAGGGCTTGAAAAACTGTTTTTT. The variable domain in full, completed from reference TRBV5-8 and TRBJ1-4, reads EAGVTQSPTHLIKTRGQQATLRCSPISGHTSVYWYQQALGLGLQFLLWYDEGEERNRGNFPPRFSGRQFPNYSSELNVNALELEDSALYLCASRAGTGLEKLFFGSGTQLSVL.

The chain carries TRBV12-3 or TRBV12-4 and TRBJ1-5; D is possibly TRBD1 (6 bases). This CDR3 comprises 13 residues. V was cut by 6 bases and J by 7 bases, with 13 bases left in between. This chain's CDR3 is CASRAGGGQPQHF. In nucleotides, the CDR3 is TGTGCCAGCAGGGCGGGGGGCGGACAGCCCCAGCATTTT.

The chain links TRBV7-3 to TRBJ2-1; 9 bases map to TRBD2. The ends lost 5 bases at V and 3 bases at J; junction bases unmatched: 2. Germline-derived CDR1 and CDR2 are SGHTA and FQGTGA. The CDR3 is 14 amino acids. The CDR3 region has the DNA TGTGCCAGCAGCCGGACTAGCGACTACAATGAGCAGTTCTTC. Translating it yields CASSRTSDYNEQFF.

The chain carries TRBV4-1 and TRBJ2-3; 9 positions match TRBD2. The CDR3 contains 19 residues. Losses at the gene ends were 0 bases for V and 2 bases for J; bases not matched to a gene: 12. Germline V gene sequence: CDR1 MGHRA, CDR2 YSYEKL. CDR3 nucleotide sequence: TGCGCCAGCAGCCAAGATCCCGGGACTAGCAAGGGTGACACAGATACGCAGTATTTT. Translation: CASSQDPGTSKGDTDTQYF.

The chain combines TRBV27 with TRBJ2-1, with 9 bases lining up with TRBD1. The V gene end was trimmed by 5 bases and the J gene end by 8 bases; junction bases not matched to a gene: 16. CDR1 is MNHEY and CDR2 is SMNVEV in the germline V gene (reference sequence). CDR3 length: 17 residues. The CDR3 region has the DNA TGTGCCAGCAGTATAACGAATGCCGGGACAGGGAGCGATGAGCAGTTCTTC. Protein: CASSITNAGTGSDEQFF.

V usage is TRBV5-1 and J usage is TRBJ1-5, with TRBD1 as a possible D gene (6 bases). The germline gives CDR1 SGHRS, CDR2 YFSETQ. This CDR3 is 14 amino acids long. V lost 0 bases and J 7 bases, leaving 11 bases between the germline ends. In nucleotides, the CDR3 is TGCGCCAGCAGCTTGGGTACGCAGGGGCAGCCCCAGCATTTT. It translates to CASSLGTQGQPQHF. The variable domain in full, completed from reference TRBV5-1 and TRBJ1-5, reads KAGVTQTPRYLIKTRGQQVTLSCSPISGHRSVSWYQQTPGQGLQFLFEYFSETQRNKGNFPGRFSGRQFSNSRSEMNVSTLELGDSALYLCASSLGTQGQPQHFGDGTRLSIL.

The chain links TRBV19 to TRBJ1-5; 9 positions match TRBD1. Germline loops: CDR1 LNHDA, CDR2 SQIVND (reference sequence). The length of the CDR3 is 13 residues. Trimming took 7 bases from V and 7 from J; bases not matched to a gene: 5. CDR3 nucleotide sequence: TGTGCCAGTAACAGGGGGCATGAGCAGCCCCAGCATTTT. Translating it yields CASNRGHEQPQHF.

The chain employs TRBV12-3 or TRBV12-4 and TRBJ1-1; D is possibly TRBD1 (5 bases). The ends were cut back, 6 bases at V and 8 bases at J, with 16 bases in the middle. This CDR3 has 13 residues. CDR3 in DNA: TGTGCCAGCAGCAGTACAGGTACCACGGAAGCTTTCTTT. This gives the protein CASSSTGTTEAFF.

This rearrangement joins TRBV6-1 to TRBJ2-7, with D uncertain. The germline V gene has CDR1 MNHNS and CDR2 SASEGT. There are 13 residues in the CDR3. Between the trimmed V and J ends, which lost 2 bases and 4 bases, there was a span of 9 bases. CDR3 region: CASSEQDLYEQYV. The CDR3 coding sequence is TGTGCCAGCAGTGAACAGGATCTTTACGAGCAGTACGTC.

The chain uses TRBV3-1 (or the pseudogene TRBV3-2) and TRBJ1-1, with 7 nucleotides matching TRBD1. Germline V gene sequence: CDR1 LGHDT, CDR2 YNNKEL (reference sequence). The CDR3 sequence is 16 residues long. The ends lost 1 base at V and 4 bases at J; junction bases unmatched: 9. This chain's CDR3 is CASSQGWRGQGTEAFF. The CDR3 DNA reads as TGTGCCAGCAGCCAAGGCTGGAGGGGGCAGGGCACTGAAGCTTTCTTT.

This rearrangement joins TRBV3-1 (or the pseudogene TRBV3-2) to TRBJ1-2, with 10 bases matching TRBD1. The CDR3 consists of 17 residues. Germline-derived CDR1 and CDR2 are LGHDT and YNNKEL (reference sequence). J lost 1 base, V lost 4 bases, and 9 bases had no gene match. The CDR3 region is CASSRPGTGAGNYGYTF. The CDR3 nucleotides are TGTGCCAGCAGCCGTCCCGGGACAGGGGCGGGTAACTATGGCTACACCTTC.

CDR3 loop: CAASDRNQPQHF. The CDR3 DNA follows: TGTGCCGCCTCAGACAGGAATCAGCCCCAGCATTTT. This rearrangement joins TRBV24-1 to TRBJ1-5, with D tentatively TRBD1 (6 bases). V was clipped by 12 bases and J by 4 bases, with 12 bases between them. From germline, CDR1 is KGHDR and CDR2 SFDVKD. This CDR3 spans 12 amino acids.

The chain joins TRBV7-2 to TRBJ2-2, with TRBD1 matching 7 bases. CDR1 SGHTA and CDR2 FQGNSA come from the germline V gene. V lost 4 bases and J lost 8; bases outside the gene matches: 16. CDR3 size: 17 residues. CDR3 nucleotide sequence: TGTGCCAGCAGCTCCAGAGGGACACCGCAGACAGGGGGGGAGCTGTTTTTT. Translating it yields CASSSRGTPQTGGELFF.

The rearrangement links TRBV5-4 to TRBJ1-6; D is ambiguous. CDR1 is SGHNT, CDR2 YYREEE, per germline (reference sequence). This CDR3 contains 15 residues. Trimming removed 6 bases at V and 3 bases at J, with 13 bases between. CDR3 protein: CASNVEPRYNSPLHF. The CDR3 nucleotides read TGTGCCAGCAATGTTGAGCCCCGCTATAATTCACCCCTCCACTTT.

The genes are TRBV27 and TRBJ1-1; TRBD1 matches at 10 bases. CDR3 length equals 15 residues. The V and J ends lost 6 bases and 4 bases, in that order; junction bases with no gene match: 8. Germline CDR1 is MNHEY and CDR2 is SMNVEV (reference sequence). CDR3 loop: CASSPGQGRVTEAFF. CDR3 in DNA: TGTGCCAGCAGCCCGGGACAGGGGAGGGTCACTGAAGCTTTCTTT.

The chain combines TRBV5-6 with TRBJ1-2; no reliable D call. Trimming cost V 6 bases and J 1 base, with 13 bases left between them. The CDR3 contains 14 residues. Germline V gives CDR1 SGHDT, CDR2 YYEEEE. CDR3 residues: CASTPVGFNYGYTF. The CDR3 DNA is TGTGCCAGCACCCCGGTGGGCTTTAACTATGGCTACACCTTC. The variable domain in full, completed from reference TRBV5-6 and TRBJ1-2, reads DAGVTQSPTHLIKTRGQQVTLRCSPKSGHDTVSWYQQALGQGPQFIFQYYEEEERQRGNFPDRFSGHQFPNYSSELNVNALLLGDSALYLCASTPVGFNYGYTFGSGTRLTVV.

The chain employs TRBV19 and TRBJ1-2; the match to TRBD1 covers 12 bases. V lost 3 bases, J lost 8 bases, and 7 bases stayed unmatched. The CDR3 length is 15 residues. The germline V gene has CDR1 LNHDA and CDR2 SQIVND (reference sequence). The CDR3 nucleotides read TGTGCCAGTAGTATCCTTGGGACAGGGGGCTCGGGCTACACCTTC. Translating it yields CASSILGTGGSGYTF. Variable domain in full (rest from reference TRBV19 and TRBJ1-2): DGGITQSPKYLFRKEGQNVTLSCEQNLNHDAMYWYRQDPGQGLRLIYYSQIVNDFQKGDIAEGYSVSREKKESFPLTVTSAQKNPTAFYLCASSILGTGGSGYTFGSGTRLTVV.